A single sample is the source of the 25 T cell receptor beta chains below, sequenced in a study of cytomegalovirus exposure and HLA in healthy donors (dated by TCRdb to 2016 to 2017). Receptor amplification or capture employed the immunoSEQ multiplex PCR assay. The multiplex PCR relied on a mix of 60 forward primers for TCR Vbeta segments and 13 reverse primers for TCR Jbeta segments. TCRdb carries this immuneACCESS record with in-frame sequences only. Its versions omit some clonotypes, under half of them owing to an unresolved V gene in the studies checked, with the rest unexplained. The sample table records about 170,000 clones; about four fifths of these occur just once. The ten largest clones add up to roughly 2.3% of the sample. Sequencing used PBMCs. The receptors come from a male donor in good health and CMV-seronegative.

The chain employs TRBV10-3 and TRBJ2-3; 9 bases line up with TRBD1. CDR3 length: 15 amino acids. Per the germline V gene, CDR1 is ENHRY and CDR2 is SYGVKD. Germline trimming cut 4 bases from V and 1 base from J; bases unmatched to any gene: 3. CDR3 in DNA: TGTGCCATCAGTGCCCGGGACAGGGGCACAGATACGCAGTATTTT. Translating gives CAISARDRGTDTQYF.

This clone was observed a single time. The chain employs TRBV9 and TRBJ2-3; no clear D. The V and J ends lost 3 bases and 2 bases respectively, with 7 bases between them. CDR1 is SGDLS and CDR2 is YYNGEE in the germline V gene. There are 13 residues in the CDR3. This CDR3 is CASSALNTDTQYF. CDR3 nucleotides: TGTGCCAGCAGCGCACTGAACACAGATACGCAGTATTTT.

The V gene is TRBV6-1, the J gene TRBJ1-2, with D possibly TRBD1 on 5 matching bases. The CDR3 sequence is 12 residues long. V was clipped by 4 bases and J by 6 bases, with 9 bases between them. CDR1 is MNHNS and CDR2 is SASEGT in the germline V gene. The CDR3 nucleotides are TGTGCCAGCAGTGTAGGGGTGGATGGCTACACCTTC. Translation gives CASSVGVDGYTF.

This clone was picked up one time. Here the CDR3 DNA reads TGTGCCACTAGACAGGGGTCCTACAATGAGCAGTTCTTC. Residues: CATRQGSYNEQFF. The chain employs TRBV6-5 and TRBJ2-1, with 8 positions matching TRBD1. This CDR3 contains 13 residues. Germline values: CDR1 MNHEY, CDR2 SVGAGI. J lost 1 base, V lost 10 bases, and 3 bases had no gene match.

Details on this clone: Other DNA sequences in this specimen translate into the identical CDR3. V gene TRBV5-1 combines with J gene TRBJ2-3, with D uncertain. The V end was cut by 7 bases, the J end by 0 bases, with 9 bases between. Germline-derived CDR1 and CDR2 are SGHRS and YFSETQ. The CDR3 loop spans 13 amino acids. CDR3 nucleotide sequence: TGCGCCAGCTCTTCCCCTAGCACAGATACGCAGTATTTT. Its protein is CASSSPSTDTQYF.

V is TRBV29-1 and J is TRBJ2-7; 12 bases fit TRBD2. Trimming at V came to 6 bases and at J to 6 bases, leaving 15 bases not matched to a gene. This CDR3 is 16 amino acids long. Germline V gene lookup returns CDR1 SQVTM and CDR2 ANQGSEA. Here the CDR3 DNA reads TGCAGCGTAACTCCGGGACTAGCGGGCGGACCCGGCGAGCAGTACTTC. Its translation is CSVTPGLAGGPGEQYF.

The chain links TRBV7-9 to TRBJ2-5; D possibly corresponds to TRBD2 (5 bases). The V end lost 3 bases, the J end lost 3 bases, and 5 bases lay between the germline ends. CDR1 and CDR2 (germline): SEHNR, FQNEAQ (reference sequence). The CDR3 sequence is 12 residues long. CDR3 DNA sequence: TGTGCCAGCAGCTTCGGGGAAGAGACCCAGTACTTC. It translates to CASSFGEETQYF.

The gene calls are TRBV15 and TRBJ2-1; D is ambiguous. The V end lost 0 bases, the J end lost 2 bases, and 17 bases lay between the germline ends. This CDR3 is built from 18 residues. CDR1 and CDR2 (germline): LNHNV, YYDKDF (reference sequence). In nucleotides, the CDR3 is TGTGCCACCAGCAGAGACCCCCTTAGCCGCTCTCCCTACAATGAGCAGTTCTTC. It translates to CATSRDPLSRSPYNEQFF.

The chain has TRBV20-1 and TRBJ2-7; possibly TRBD1 for D (5 bases). In germline, CDR1 is DFQATT, CDR2 SNEGSKA (reference sequence). The CDR3 has 11 amino acids. V lost 6 bases, J lost 1 base, and 7 bases lay in between. CDR3 protein: CSAWTSYEQYF. Written as DNA, the CDR3 is TGCAGTGCGTGGACATCCTACGAGCAGTACTTC.

The chain is built from TRBV4-1 and TRBJ1-6, with D uncertain. The germline V gene has CDR1 MGHRA and CDR2 YSYEKL. The CDR3 consists of 15 residues. V lost 4 bases and J 7 bases, leaving 14 bases between the germline ends. The CDR3 DNA sequence: TGCGCCAGCAGCCTCTTAGGGTCGGGAAATTCACCCCTCCACTTT. This gives the protein CASSLLGSGNSPLHF.

This chain links TRBV29-1 with TRBJ1-2, with 11 bases matching TRBD1. Germline-derived CDR1 and CDR2 are SQVTM and ANQGSEA. This CDR3 region has 13 residues. With 5 bases clipped from V and 8 bases from J, the junction kept 7 bases outside the gene matches. The chain's CDR3 is CSVPGQGVSGYTF. The CDR3 DNA follows: TGCAGCGTTCCGGGACAGGGGGTTAGCGGCTACACCTTC.

The chain is built from TRBV12-5 and TRBJ2-1; 14 nucleotides match TRBD2. J gave up 2 bases and V 1 base, and 4 bases lay outside the gene matches. The CDR3 loop spans 18 amino acids. Germline V gives CDR1 LGHNT, CDR2 FRNRAP. In DNA form, the CDR3 reads TGTGCTAGTGGTTTGGATCGACTAGCGGGAGGGCCCTACAATGAGCAGTTCTTC. Residues: CASGLDRLAGGPYNEQFF.

The rearrangement links TRBV25-1 to TRBJ2-1; unclear D gene. Per germline, CDR1 MGHDK and CDR2 SYGVNS. The CDR3 runs to 14 residues. V was clipped by 3 bases and J by 4 bases, with 10 bases between them. The CDR3 loop is CASSDQVWYNEQFF. DNA of the CDR3: TGTGCCAGCAGTGATCAGGTATGGTACAATGAGCAGTTCTTC.

The chain uses TRBV7-9 and TRBJ2-7; D may be TRBD1 (6 bases). V lost 1 base and J 2 bases, leaving 12 bases between the germline ends. The CDR3 contains 15 residues. Germline CDR1 and CDR2: SEHNR and FQNEAQ (reference sequence). The DNA for the CDR3 is TGTGCCAGCAGCTTAGGAGCAGGACAGACCTACGAGCAGTACTTC. Protein product: CASSLGAGQTYEQYF.

This clone was found a few times. A junction end diverges from the germline sequence, so it may reflect a read error. V and J are TRBV7-6 and TRBJ1-1, with 7 bases matching TRBD1. The CDR3 totals 14 residues. From germline, CDR1 is SGHVS and CDR2 FNYEAQ. As DNA, the CDR3 is TGTGCCAGCAGCTCGGGACAGACGAACTCTGAAGCTTTCTTT. Translation: CASSSGQTNSEAFF.

The chain has TRBV4-3 and TRBJ1-2, with 11 bases lining up with TRBD1. The CDR3 loop spans 14 amino acids. Germline V gene lookup returns CDR1 LGHNA and CDR2 YSLEER. V was pared by 4 bases and J by 6 bases, with 4 bases of the junction left unmatched. CDR3 in amino acids: CASSRGQGADGYTF. CDR3 DNA sequence: TGCGCCAGCAGCCGCGGACAGGGGGCGGATGGCTACACCTTC.

The chain employs TRBV9 and TRBJ2-2; weak D call: TRBD2 (6 bases). The CDR3 runs to 16 residues. The V gene lost 3 bases and the J gene lost 4 bases, with 16 bases spanning the gap. CDR1 and CDR2 (germline): SGDLS, YYNGEE. The CDR3 sequence: CASSGEMSGGTGELFF. In nucleotides, the CDR3 is TGTGCCAGCAGCGGGGAAATGTCCGGGGGCACCGGGGAGCTGTTTTTT.

V usage is TRBV2 and J usage is TRBJ1-2; D gene ambiguous. Germline CDR1 and CDR2: SNHLY and FYNNEI. The V and J ends lost 3 bases and 0 bases respectively, with 11 bases between them. CDR3 length: 15 amino acids. The CDR3 loop reads CASSDRSGANYGYTF. Written as DNA, the CDR3 is TGTGCCAGCAGTGACCGTTCCGGGGCTAACTATGGCTACACCTTC.

The chain employs TRBV4-1 and TRBJ1-4; D remains ambiguous. This CDR3 has 15 amino acids. The V end lost 0 bases, the J end lost 8 bases, and 13 bases lay between the germline ends. Germline V CDR1 and CDR2: MGHRA, YSYEKL. CDR3 residues: CASSQDEVEREKLFF. CDR3 coding DNA: TGCGCCAGCAGCCAAGATGAGGTAGAACGCGAAAAACTGTTTTTT.

Only one count was recorded for this clone. The chain links TRBV6-5 to TRBJ2-7; perhaps TRBD1 as D (6 bases). The V end lost 6 bases, the J end lost 0 bases, and 15 bases lay between the germline ends. CDR3 length: 15 residues. The V gene's germline CDR1 is MNHEY and CDR2 SVGAGI. CDR3 bases: TGTGCCAGCAGCCAAAGGCAGGGGCCCTCCTACGAGCAGTACTTC. Amino acids: CASSQRQGPSYEQYF.

The chain joins TRBV27 to TRBJ2-6, with 11 bases identical to TRBD1. CDR1 and CDR2 from the germline V gene are MNHEY and SMNVEV (reference sequence). Germline trimming cut 6 bases from V and 3 bases from J; bases unmatched to any gene: 10. The CDR3 has 18 residues. CDR3 DNA: TGTGCCAGCAGCCATTCGGGACAGGGGGAAAGTGGGGCCAACGTCCTGACTTTC. Translation gives CASSHSGQGESGANVLTF. The variable domain in full, with the rest retrieved from reference TRBV27 and TRBJ2-6, is EAQVTQNPRYLITVTGKKLTVTCSQNMNHEYMSWYRQDPGLGLRQIYYSMNVEVTDKGDVPEGYKVSRKEKRNFPLILESPSPNQTSLYFCASSHSGQGESGANVLTFGAGSRLTVL.

The V call is TRBV2, the J call TRBJ2-2, with D perhaps TRBD2 (6 bases). V shed 3 bases and J shed 0 bases, with 14 bases lying between them. Germline-derived CDR1 and CDR2 are SNHLY and FYNNEI. The CDR3 spans 17 residues. The CDR3 is CASSDPAGRTNTGELFF. The CDR3 DNA reads TGTGCCAGCAGTGACCCGGCGGGGAGGACGAACACCGGGGAGCTGTTTTTT.

This clone was counted between two and nine times. The genes are TRBV11-3 and TRBJ2-5; the match to TRBD2 covers 7 bases. V gave up 5 bases and J gave up 3 bases; unmatched junction bases: 3. Germline V lookup: CDR1 SGHNT, CDR2 YENEEA. This CDR3 has 13 amino acids. The CDR3: CASSGGGEETQYF. The CDR3 nucleotides read TGTGCCAGCAGCGGGGGAGGGGAAGAGACCCAGTACTTC.

The CDR3 nucleotides are TGTGCCAGCAGCCCAAGGGACATAGATTCACCCCTCCACTTT. The encoded protein is CASSPRDIDSPLHF. J is TRBJ1-6 and V is TRBV5-5, with D maybe TRBD1 (6 bases). The germline V gene has CDR1 SGHKS and CDR2 YYEKEE (reference sequence). The CDR3 is made up of 14 amino acids. Trimming removed 4 bases from V and 8 bases from J, with 13 bases in between.

This clone appeared a few times. The chain employs TRBV30 and TRBJ1-5, with unresolved D. V shed 5 bases and J shed 3 bases, with 11 bases lying between them. The V gene's germline CDR1 is GTSNPN and CDR2 SVGIG (reference sequence). The CDR3 totals 13 residues. Here the CDR3 DNA reads TGTGCCTGGGCCCCGGGTCACAATCAGCCCCAGCATTTT. Encoded protein: CAWAPGHNQPQHF.